This T cell receptor (beta chain) emerged from a study of T cells after yellow fever vaccination. TCRdb passed the 5' RACE reads through MiXCR, listing each CDR3 protein once. The repertoire holds approximately 110,000 distinct CDR3 sequences, with nearly 7.5% as singletons. Germline V gene data show CDR1 as LNHDA and CDR2 as SQIVND (reference sequence). The CDR3 spans 14 residues. The V segment lost 2 bases and the J segment 5 bases; nucleotides outside the gene matches: 5. In its sample, this clonotype was seen many times. Specimen: CD4+ T cells sorted from PBMCs, collected approximately 11 days after the first yellow fever vaccination. This receptor was taken from a man aged 18 to 29 who received the YFV17D yellow fever vaccine. The V call is TRBV19, the J call TRBJ2-5, with TRBD2 identical over 7 bases. The CDR3 protein is CASSISGGMETQYF. In DNA, the CDR3 is TGTGCCAGTAGTATATCCGGGGGGATGGAGACCCAGTACTTC.